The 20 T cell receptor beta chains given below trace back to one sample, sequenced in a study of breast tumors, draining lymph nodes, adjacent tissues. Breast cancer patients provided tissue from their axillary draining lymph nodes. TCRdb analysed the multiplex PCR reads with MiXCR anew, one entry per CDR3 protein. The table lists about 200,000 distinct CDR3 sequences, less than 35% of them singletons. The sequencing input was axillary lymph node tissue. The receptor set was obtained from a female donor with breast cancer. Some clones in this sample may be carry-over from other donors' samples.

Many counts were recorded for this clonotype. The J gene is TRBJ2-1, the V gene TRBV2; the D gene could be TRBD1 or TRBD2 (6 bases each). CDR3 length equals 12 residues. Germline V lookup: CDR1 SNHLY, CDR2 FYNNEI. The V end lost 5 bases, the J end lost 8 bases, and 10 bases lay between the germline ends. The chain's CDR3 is CASSPRGDEQFF. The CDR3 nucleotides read TGTGCCAGCAGTCCGAGGGGGGATGAGCAGTTCTTC.

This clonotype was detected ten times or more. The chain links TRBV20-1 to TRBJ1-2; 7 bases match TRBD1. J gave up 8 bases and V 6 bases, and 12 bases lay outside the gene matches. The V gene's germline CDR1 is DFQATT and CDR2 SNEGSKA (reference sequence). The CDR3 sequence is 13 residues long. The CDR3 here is CSAPTGAVGGYTF. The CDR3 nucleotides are TGCAGTGCCCCAACAGGGGCAGTGGGCGGCTACACCTTC.

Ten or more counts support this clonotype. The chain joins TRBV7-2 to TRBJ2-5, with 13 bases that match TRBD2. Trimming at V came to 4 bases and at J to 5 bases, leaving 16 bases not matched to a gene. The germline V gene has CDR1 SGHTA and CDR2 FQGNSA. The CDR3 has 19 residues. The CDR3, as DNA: TGTGCCAGCAGCTACTCCGGGACTAGCGGGATCAATAGGAAGGAGACCCAGTACTTC. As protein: CASSYSGTSGINRKETQYF.

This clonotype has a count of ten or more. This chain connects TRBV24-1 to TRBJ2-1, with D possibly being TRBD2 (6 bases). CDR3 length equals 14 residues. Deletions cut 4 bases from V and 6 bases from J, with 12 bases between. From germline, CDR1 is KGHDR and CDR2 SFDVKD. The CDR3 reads CATSDSAGRNEQFF. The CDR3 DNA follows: TGTGCCACCAGTGACTCCGCGGGACGCAATGAGCAGTTCTTC.

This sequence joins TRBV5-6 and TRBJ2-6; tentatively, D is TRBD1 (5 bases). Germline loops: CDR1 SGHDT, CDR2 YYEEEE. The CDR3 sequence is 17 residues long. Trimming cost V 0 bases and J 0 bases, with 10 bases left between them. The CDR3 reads CASSLAQALSGANVLTF. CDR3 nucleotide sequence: TGTGCCAGCAGCTTGGCACAGGCCCTCTCTGGGGCCAACGTCCTGACTTTC.

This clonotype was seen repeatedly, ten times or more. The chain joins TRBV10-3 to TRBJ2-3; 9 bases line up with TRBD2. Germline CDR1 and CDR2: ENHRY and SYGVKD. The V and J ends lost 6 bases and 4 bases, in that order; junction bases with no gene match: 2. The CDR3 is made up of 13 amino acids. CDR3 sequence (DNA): TGTGCCATCAGGGCGGGGGGGCCAGATACGCAGTATTTT. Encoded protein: CAIRAGGPDTQYF.

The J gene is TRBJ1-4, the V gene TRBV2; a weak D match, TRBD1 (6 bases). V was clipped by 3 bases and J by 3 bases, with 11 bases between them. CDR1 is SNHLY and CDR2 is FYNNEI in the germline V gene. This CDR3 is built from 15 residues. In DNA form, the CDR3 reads TGTGCCAGCAGTGAGTTGGGGGCAGCTAATGAAAAACTGTTTTTT. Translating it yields CASSELGAANEKLFF.

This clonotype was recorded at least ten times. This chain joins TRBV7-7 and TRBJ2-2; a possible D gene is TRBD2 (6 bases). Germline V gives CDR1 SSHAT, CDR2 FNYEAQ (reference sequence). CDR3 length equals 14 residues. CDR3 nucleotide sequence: TGTACTAGCAGCTCCCGCCGGACGGGCGGGGAGCTGTTTTTT. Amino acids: CTSSSRRTGGELFF.

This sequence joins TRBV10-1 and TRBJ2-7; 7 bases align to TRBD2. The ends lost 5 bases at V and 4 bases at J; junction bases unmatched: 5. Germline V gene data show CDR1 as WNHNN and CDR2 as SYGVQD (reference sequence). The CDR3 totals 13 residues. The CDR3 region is CASSRTRGYEQYF. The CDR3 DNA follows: TGCGCCAGCAGTCGGACTAGGGGATACGAGCAGTACTTC.

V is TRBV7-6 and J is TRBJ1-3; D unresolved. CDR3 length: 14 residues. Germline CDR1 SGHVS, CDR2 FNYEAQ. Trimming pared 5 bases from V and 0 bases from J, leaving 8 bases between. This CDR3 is CASSNTFSGNTIYF. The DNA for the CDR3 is TGTGCCAGCAGCAACACCTTCTCTGGAAACACCATATATTTT.

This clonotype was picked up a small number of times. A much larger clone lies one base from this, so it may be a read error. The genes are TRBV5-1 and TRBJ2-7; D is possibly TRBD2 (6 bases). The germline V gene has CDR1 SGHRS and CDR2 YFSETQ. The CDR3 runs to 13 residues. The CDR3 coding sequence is TGCGCCAGCAGCTTGCCTAGCGTAAACGACCAGTACTTC. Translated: CASSLPSVNDQYF.

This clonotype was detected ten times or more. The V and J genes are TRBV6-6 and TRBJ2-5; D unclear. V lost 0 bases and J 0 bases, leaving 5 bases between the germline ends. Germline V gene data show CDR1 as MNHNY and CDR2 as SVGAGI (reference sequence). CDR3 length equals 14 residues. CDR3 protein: CASSYSSHQETQYF. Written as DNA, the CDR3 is TGTGCCAGCAGTTACTCGAGCCACCAAGAGACCCAGTACTTC.

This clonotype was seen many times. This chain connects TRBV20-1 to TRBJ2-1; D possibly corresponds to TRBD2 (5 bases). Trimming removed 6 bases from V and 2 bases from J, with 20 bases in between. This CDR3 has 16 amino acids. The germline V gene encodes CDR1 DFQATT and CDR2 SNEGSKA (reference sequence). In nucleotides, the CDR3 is TGCAGTGCCGACCAACTCTCGGGATTGACCTACAATGAGCAGTTCTTC. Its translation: CSADQLSGLTYNEQFF.

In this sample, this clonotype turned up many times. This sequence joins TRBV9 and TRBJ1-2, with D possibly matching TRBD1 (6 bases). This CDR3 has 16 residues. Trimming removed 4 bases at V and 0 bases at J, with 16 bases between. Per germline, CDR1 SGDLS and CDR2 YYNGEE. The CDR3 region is CASSSKRGRANYGYTF. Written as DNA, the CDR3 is TGTGCCAGCAGCTCAAAACGGGGGCGGGCTAACTATGGCTACACCTTC.

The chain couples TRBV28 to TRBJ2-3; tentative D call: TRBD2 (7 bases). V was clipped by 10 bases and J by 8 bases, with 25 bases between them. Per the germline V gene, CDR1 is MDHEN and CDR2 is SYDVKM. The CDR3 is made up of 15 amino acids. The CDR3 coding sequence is TGTGCCACCACCCCACAGGGAGGGACCGTAGGTACGCAGTATTTT. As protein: CATTPQGGTVGTQYF. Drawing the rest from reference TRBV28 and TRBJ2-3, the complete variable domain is DVKVTQSSRYLVKRTGEKVFLECVQDMDHENMFWYRQDPGLGLRLIYFSYDVKMKEKGDIPEGYSVSREKKERFSLILESASTNQTSMYLCATTPQGGTVGTQYFGPGTRLTVL.

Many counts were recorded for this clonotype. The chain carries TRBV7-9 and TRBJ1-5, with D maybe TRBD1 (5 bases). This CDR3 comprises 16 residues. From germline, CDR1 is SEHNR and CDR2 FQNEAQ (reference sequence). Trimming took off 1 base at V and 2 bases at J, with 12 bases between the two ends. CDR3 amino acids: CASSLGGVGGNQPQHF. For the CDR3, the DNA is TGTGCCAGCAGCTTAGGGGGGGTTGGAGGCAATCAGCCCCAGCATTTT. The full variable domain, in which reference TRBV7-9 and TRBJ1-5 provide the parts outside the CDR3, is DTGVSQNPRHKITKRGQNVTFRCDPISEHNRLYWYRQTLGQGPEFLTYFQNEAQLEKSRLLSDRFSAERPKGSFSTLEIQRTEQGDSAMYLCASSLGGVGGNQPQHFGDGTRLSIL.

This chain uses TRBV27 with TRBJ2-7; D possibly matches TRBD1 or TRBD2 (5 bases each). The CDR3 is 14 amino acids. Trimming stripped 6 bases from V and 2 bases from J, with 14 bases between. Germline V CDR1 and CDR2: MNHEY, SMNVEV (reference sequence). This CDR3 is CASRVGTQTYEQYF. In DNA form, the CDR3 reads TGTGCCAGCAGGGTCGGGACGCAGACCTACGAGCAGTACTTC.

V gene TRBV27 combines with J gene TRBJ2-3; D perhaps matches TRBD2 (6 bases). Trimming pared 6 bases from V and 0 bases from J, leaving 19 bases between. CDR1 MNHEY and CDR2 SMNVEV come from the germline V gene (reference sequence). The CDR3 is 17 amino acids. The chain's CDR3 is CASRLTSTRVSTDTQYF. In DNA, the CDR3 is TGTGCCAGCAGGCTCACCTCGACTAGAGTTAGCACAGATACGCAGTATTTT.

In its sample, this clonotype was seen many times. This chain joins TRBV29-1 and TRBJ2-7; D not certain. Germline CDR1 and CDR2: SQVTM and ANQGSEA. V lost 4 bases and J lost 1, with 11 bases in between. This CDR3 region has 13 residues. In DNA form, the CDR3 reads TGCAGCGTTGGTGTGGGGTCTTCCTACGAGCAGTACTTC. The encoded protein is CSVGVGSSYEQYF.

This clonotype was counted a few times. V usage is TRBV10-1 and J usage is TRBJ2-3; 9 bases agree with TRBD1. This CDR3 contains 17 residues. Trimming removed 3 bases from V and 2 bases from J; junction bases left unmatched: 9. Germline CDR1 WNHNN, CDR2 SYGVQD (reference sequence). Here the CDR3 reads CASSDNGDRVVTDTQYF. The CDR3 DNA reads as TGCGCCAGCAGTGATAATGGGGACAGGGTGGTCACAGATACGCAGTATTTT.